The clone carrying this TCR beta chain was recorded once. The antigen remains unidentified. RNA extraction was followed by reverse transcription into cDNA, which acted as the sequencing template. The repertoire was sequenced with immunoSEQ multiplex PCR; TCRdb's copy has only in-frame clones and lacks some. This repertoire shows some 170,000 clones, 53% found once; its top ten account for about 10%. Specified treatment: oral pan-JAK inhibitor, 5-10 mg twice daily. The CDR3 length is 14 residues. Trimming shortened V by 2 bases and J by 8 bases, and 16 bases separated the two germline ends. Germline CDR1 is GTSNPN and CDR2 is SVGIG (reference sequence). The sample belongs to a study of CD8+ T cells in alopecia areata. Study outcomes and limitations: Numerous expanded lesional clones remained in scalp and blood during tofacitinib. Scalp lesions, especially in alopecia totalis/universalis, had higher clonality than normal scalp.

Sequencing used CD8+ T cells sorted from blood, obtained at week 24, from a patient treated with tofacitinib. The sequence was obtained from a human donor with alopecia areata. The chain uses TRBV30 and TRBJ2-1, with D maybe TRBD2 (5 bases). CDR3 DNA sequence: TGTGCCTGGAGTTATGGCTCGGGGAAAGATGAGCAGTTCTTC. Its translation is CAWSYGSGKDEQFF.